The T cell receptor beta chain under discussion was sequenced for a study of T cell changes during pregnancy in multiple sclerosis. Clones were read by immunoSEQ multiplex PCR, and TCRdb kept only the in-frame ones, dropping some. The sample has around 75,000 clones, 85% to 95% seen once; the top ten hold less than 0.15%. This receptor was taken from a female donor with multiple sclerosis, enrolled in a pregnancy study. The source material was CD4+ T cells from peripheral blood mononuclear cells, sampled after pregnancy.

CDR3 residues: CASSPSPQGVHEQYF. In DNA, the CDR3 is TGTGCCAGCAGTCCCAGCCCACAGGGGGTCCACGAGCAGTACTTC. The chain joins TRBV6-5 to TRBJ2-7; 8 bases fit TRBD1. Losses at the gene ends were 5 bases for V and 5 bases for J; bases not matched to a gene: 11. This CDR3 is 15 amino acids long. The germline CDR1 and CDR2 sequences are MNHEY and SVGAGI.